The rows below give T cell receptor beta chains drawn from one sample of a study of identical twins. TCRdb analysed the 5' RACE reads with MiXCR anew, one entry per CDR3 protein. The data contain approximately 600,000 distinct CDR3 sequences, 7% to 7.5% of them seen just once; the ten biggest clones take up roughly 1.5%. The same data also contributed to another study, on yellow fever vaccine responses in identical twins.

Sequencing used PBMCs. The origin of the receptors is a woman aged 18-29 years in good health. The CDR3 runs from the conserved cysteine through the conserved F or W. A D gene is named only where the DNA matches it firmly. Clone size is not always given. Where it is, it says once, few, many or a class for expanded clones.

j_call | d_call | clone_size | v_call | cdr3_aa | cdr3_nt
TRBJ2-1 | . | many | TRBV5-1 | CASSRMAGGNEQFF | TGCGCCAGCAGCAGGATGGCGGGTGGAAATGAGCAGTTCTTC
TRBJ2-7 | . | . | TRBV24-1 | CATSDEVNEQYF | TGTGCCACCAGTGATGAGGTAAACGAGCAGTACTTC
TRBJ1-1 | . | many | TRBV11-1 | CASSLARAGTEAFF | TGTGCCAGCAGCTTAGCGCGCGCGGGCACTGAAGCTTTCTTT
TRBJ2-7 | TRBD2 | many | TRBV10-3 | CAISDPSGGPYEQYF | TGTGCCATCAGTGATCCCAGCGGGGGGCCCTACGAGCAGTACTTC
TRBJ2-4 | . | many | TRBV10-2 | CATLFGGENIQYF | TGCGCCACCCTATTTGGCGGTGAAAACATTCAGTACTTC
TRBJ2-3 | . | few | TRBV9 | CASSVGAGPSTDTQYF | TGTGCCAGCAGCGTAGGCGCGGGGCCTAGCACAGATACGCAGTATTTT
TRBJ2-3 | TRBD2 | . | TRBV20-1 | CSARGGLAEDLSTDTQYF | TGCAGTGCTAGAGGTGGTCTAGCGGAAGACCTTAGCACAGATACGCAGTATTTT
TRBJ2-4 | . | few | TRBV12-3/TRBV12-4 | CASTLGVIQYF | TGTGCCAGCACCTTGGGGGTCATTCAGTACTTC
TRBJ2-5 | TRBD1 | . | TRBV12-3/TRBV12-4 | CASSWGDRVQETQYF | TGTGCCAGCAGTTGGGGGGACAGGGTCCAAGAGACCCAGTACTTC
TRBJ2-1 | . | . | TRBV11-2 | CASSEGGGGHNEQFF | TGTGCCAGCAGCGAAGGGGGCGGGGGACACAATGAGCAGTTCTTC
TRBJ2-2 | TRBD2 | . | TRBV10-2 | CASKLAVATGELFF | TGCGCCAGCAAACTAGCGGTGGCCACCGGGGAGCTGTTTTTT
TRBJ2-3 | . | few | TRBV12-3/TRBV12-4 | CASRWRRGGFADTQYF | TGTGCCAGCAGGTGGAGGAGGGGGGGATTCGCAGATACGCAGTATTTT
TRBJ1-2 | . | few | TRBV18 | CASSQAAAAYNYGYTF | TGTGCCAGCTCACAAGCCGCGGCAGCTTATAACTATGGCTACACCTTC
TRBJ2-3 | . | . | TRBV19 | CASSIVSSTDTQYF | TGTGCCAGTAGTATCGTGTCTAGCACAGATACGCAGTATTTT
TRBJ2-3 | TRBD2 | . | TRBV28 | CAASSGGRGTDTQYF | TGTGCCGCGTCTAGCGGGGGGAGAGGCACAGATACGCAGTATTTT
TRBJ1-2 | TRBD1 | few | TRBV5-1 | CASSLATGQGAGYTF | TGCGCCAGCAGCTTGGCGACGGGACAGGGGGCAGGGTACACCTTC
TRBJ2-7 | TRBD2 | few | TRBV10-3 | CALNWLPGLAGGNEQYF | TGTGCCTTAAACTGGTTGCCGGGACTAGCGGGAGGCAACGAGCAGTACTTC
TRBJ2-7 | TRBD1 | many | TRBV20-1 | CSARETWGQNSYEQYF | TGCAGTGCTAGAGAGACCTGGGGACAGAACTCCTACGAGCAGTACTTC
TRBJ2-3 | . | . | TRBV2 | CASPLDRDYTDTQYF | TGTGCCAGCCCCCTCGACAGGGACTACACAGATACGCAGTATTTT
TRBJ2-3 | TRBD2 | . | TRBV7-8 | CASSVTSGSADTQYF | TGTGCCAGCAGCGTTACTAGCGGGAGCGCAGATACGCAGTATTTT
TRBJ2-3 | TRBD2 | few | TRBV20-1 | CSASGGSASTDTQYF | TGCAGTGCTTCCGGGGGGTCGGCGAGCACAGATACGCAGTATTTT
TRBJ1-2 | . | . | TRBV7-9 | CASSLAGRAGYTF | TGTGCCAGCAGCTTAGCGGGCAGGGCTGGCTACACCTTC
TRBJ2-3 | TRBD2 | few | TRBV24-1 | CATSDLGGTSGQATDTQYF | TGTGCCACCAGTGATTTAGGGGGGACTAGCGGACAGGCCACAGATACGCAGTATTTT
TRBJ2-1 | TRBD2 | . | TRBV4-1 | CASSQEGTSGSYEQFF | TGCGCCAGCAGCCAAGAAGGGACTAGCGGGAGTTATGAGCAGTTCTTC
TRBJ1-2 | TRBD1 | few | TRBV5-1 | CASSLESTGNGYTF | TGCGCCAGCAGCTTGGAATCGACAGGGAATGGCTACACCTTC
TRBJ2-7 | TRBD2 | . | TRBV4-1 | CASSQFAGGSYEQYF | TGCGCCAGCAGCCAATTTGCGGGAGGTTCCTACGAGCAGTACTTC
TRBJ2-1 | . | . | TRBV4-1 | CASSQVVDPSYNEQFF | TGCGCCAGCAGCCAAGTCGTTGATCCGTCCTACAATGAGCAGTTCTTC
TRBJ2-1 | . | many | TRBV10-3 | CAISEFSGYNEQFF | TGTGCCATCAGTGAGTTTTCCGGGTACAATGAGCAGTTCTTC
TRBJ1-2 | . | . | TRBV24-1 | CATSDGGGYTF | TGTGCCACCAGTGATGGGGGTGGCTACACCTTC
TRBJ1-1 | . | . | TRBV19 | CASSMVGRAAFF | TGTGCCAGTAGTATGGTGGGCAGGGCAGCTTTCTTT
TRBJ2-1 | TRBD2 | many | TRBV7-8 | CASSLAGTSYGEQFF | TGTGCCAGCAGCTTAGCCGGGACTAGTTATGGTGAGCAGTTCTTC
TRBJ1-5 | . | many | TRBV5-1 | CASSLGPAGNQPQHF | TGCGCCAGCAGCTTGGGCCCCGCGGGGAATCAGCCCCAGCATTTT
TRBJ2-6 | . | many | TRBV10-3 | CAISDRPTVKSGANVLTF | TGTGCCATCAGTGACCGACCGACCGTAAAATCTGGGGCCAACGTCCTGACTTTC
TRBJ2-7 | TRBD1 | many | TRBV11-2 | CASSQNRDSYEQYF | TGTGCCAGCAGCCAAAACCGGGACAGCTACGAGCAGTACTTC
TRBJ2-3 | TRBD2 | . | TRBV5-5 | CASSWGLAGPPDTQYF | TGTGCCAGCAGCTGGGGACTAGCGGGACCGCCGGATACGCAGTATTTT
TRBJ2-1 | . | many | TRBV11-2 | CASSDNNEQFF | TGTGCCAGCAGCGACAACAATGAGCAGTTCTTC
TRBJ2-5 | TRBD2 | many | TRBV4-2 | CASSQTILGAGGYEETQYF | TGTGCCAGCAGCCAAACGATCCTAGGGGCGGGGGGCTACGAAGAGACCCAGTACTTC
TRBJ2-1 | . | . | TRBV7-2 | CASSLTSGAAYNEQFF | TGTGCCAGCAGCTTAACCTCAGGGGCAGCTTACAATGAGCAGTTCTTC
TRBJ2-3 | . | . | TRBV21-1 | CASTTNHPPSSGRGHSTDTQYF | TGTGCCAGCACAACAAATCATCCTCCTTCTAGCGGGAGGGGACACAGCACAGATACGCAGTATTTT
TRBJ2-2 | . | medium-sized | TRBV7-3 | CASSPDTGELFF | TGTGCCAGCAGCCCCGACACCGGGGAGCTGTTTTTT
TRBJ1-5 | . | few | TRBV2 | CASSIGYSNQPQHF | TGTGCCAGCAGCATCGGCTATAGCAATCAGCCCCAGCATTTT
TRBJ2-3 | TRBD2 | few | TRBV12-3/TRBV12-4 | CASSPRLAGVTGTDTQYF | TGTGCCAGCAGTCCTAGACTAGCGGGAGTAACAGGCACAGATACGCAGTATTTT
TRBJ1-4 | . | many | TRBV5-1 | CASTRFSSTNEKLFF | TGCGCCAGCACCCGGTTCTCTTCAACTAATGAAAAACTGTTTTTT
TRBJ2-1 | . | many | TRBV12-3/TRBV12-4 | CASSLDGLGEQFF | TGTGCCAGCAGTTTAGATGGGTTGGGTGAGCAGTTCTTC
TRBJ1-5 | . | . | TRBV4-1 | CASSQGGMQPQHF | TGCGCCAGCAGCCAAGGGGGTATGCAGCCCCAGCATTTT
TRBJ2-3 | . | many | TRBV12-3/TRBV12-4 | CASGRGAGTDTQYF | TGTGCCAGCGGCCGGGGGGCTGGGACAGATACGCAGTATTTT
TRBJ2-7 | . | many | TRBV11-1 | CASSQYPSLKGEAGYEQYF | TGTGCCAGCAGTCAATACCCTTCCCTTAAGGGGGAGGCCGGCTACGAGCAGTACTTC
TRBJ2-1 | . | . | TRBV15 | CATSSQRQRQFF | TGTGCCACCAGCAGTCAGCGACAAAGACAGTTCTTC
TRBJ2-7 | . | many | TRBV10-1 | CASSDSDEQYF | TGCGCCAGCAGTGATAGCGACGAGCAGTACTTC
TRBJ1-1 | TRBD1 | . | TRBV10-3 | CAISEPTWTGGKTEAFF | TGTGCCATCAGTGAGCCGACCTGGACAGGGGGGAAAACTGAAGCTTTCTTT
TRBJ2-7 | . | . | TRBV12-3/TRBV12-4 | CASSLRGIGAYEQYF | TGTGCCAGCAGTTTACGGGGTATCGGCGCCTACGAGCAGTACTTC
TRBJ1-4 | TRBD1 | . | TRBV20-1 | CSATGTGGEKLFF | TGCAGTGCGACCGGGACAGGGGGTGAAAAACTGTTTTTT
TRBJ2-3 | . | many | TRBV7-8 | CASSLAGGVVGSDTQYF | TGTGCCAGCAGCTTAGCAGGAGGGGTCGTCGGCTCAGATACGCAGTATTTT
TRBJ1-6 | . | . | TRBV10-3 | CAISGVQPSPLHF | TGTGCCATCAGTGGTGTCCAACCTTCACCCCTCCACTTT
TRBJ2-1 | TRBD1 | many | TRBV24-1 | CATSDPDRGSSYNEQFF | TGTGCCACCAGTGATCCGGACAGGGGTAGTTCCTACAATGAGCAGTTCTTC
TRBJ2-3 | TRBD2 | many | TRBV4-2 | CASRERGGPADTQYF | TGTGCCAGCAGAGAGCGGGGGGGCCCGGCAGATACGCAGTATTTT
TRBJ2-1 | . | . | TRBV7-8 | CASSLSGTGINEQFF | TGTGCCAGCAGCCTCAGCGGTACAGGGATCAATGAGCAGTTCTTC
TRBJ2-1 | TRBD2 | few | TRBV7-9 | CASSQKGTMSNEQFF | TGTGCCAGCAGCCAGAAGGGGACTATGTCGAATGAGCAGTTCTTC